This TCR beta chain came from a study of Tregs in tolerant kidney transplant recipients. Details on this clone: Its specificity is not known.

Trimming removed 5 bases from V and 1 base from J; junction bases left unmatched: 7. Germline CDR1 reads KGHSH; CDR2 reads LQKENI. The CDR3 is 16 residues long. Sequencing used immunoSEQ multiplex PCR; TCRdb keeps in-frame clones, though not all of them. The sample lists tens of thousands of clones, under 95% occurring once. Mixed chimerism was transient after nonmyeloablative marrow transplants from related graft donors. The study's findings and limits: Some patients' samples used different primers over time, so nucleotide sequences weren't comparable. Few patients were studied, so findings need validation in larger groups.

This specimen consisted of CD4+ T cells from blood (PBMCs), obtained 12 months after the transplant. The V and J genes are TRBV18 and TRBJ2-3, with 9 bases matching TRBD1. This receptor was identified in a human patient who received a combined kidney and bone marrow transplant. Some of the T cells might come from the graft donor. CDR3 region: CASSSLRTGGTDTQYF. The CDR3, as DNA: TGTGCCAGCTCATCTCTCAGGACAGGGGGCACAGATACGCAGTATTTT.